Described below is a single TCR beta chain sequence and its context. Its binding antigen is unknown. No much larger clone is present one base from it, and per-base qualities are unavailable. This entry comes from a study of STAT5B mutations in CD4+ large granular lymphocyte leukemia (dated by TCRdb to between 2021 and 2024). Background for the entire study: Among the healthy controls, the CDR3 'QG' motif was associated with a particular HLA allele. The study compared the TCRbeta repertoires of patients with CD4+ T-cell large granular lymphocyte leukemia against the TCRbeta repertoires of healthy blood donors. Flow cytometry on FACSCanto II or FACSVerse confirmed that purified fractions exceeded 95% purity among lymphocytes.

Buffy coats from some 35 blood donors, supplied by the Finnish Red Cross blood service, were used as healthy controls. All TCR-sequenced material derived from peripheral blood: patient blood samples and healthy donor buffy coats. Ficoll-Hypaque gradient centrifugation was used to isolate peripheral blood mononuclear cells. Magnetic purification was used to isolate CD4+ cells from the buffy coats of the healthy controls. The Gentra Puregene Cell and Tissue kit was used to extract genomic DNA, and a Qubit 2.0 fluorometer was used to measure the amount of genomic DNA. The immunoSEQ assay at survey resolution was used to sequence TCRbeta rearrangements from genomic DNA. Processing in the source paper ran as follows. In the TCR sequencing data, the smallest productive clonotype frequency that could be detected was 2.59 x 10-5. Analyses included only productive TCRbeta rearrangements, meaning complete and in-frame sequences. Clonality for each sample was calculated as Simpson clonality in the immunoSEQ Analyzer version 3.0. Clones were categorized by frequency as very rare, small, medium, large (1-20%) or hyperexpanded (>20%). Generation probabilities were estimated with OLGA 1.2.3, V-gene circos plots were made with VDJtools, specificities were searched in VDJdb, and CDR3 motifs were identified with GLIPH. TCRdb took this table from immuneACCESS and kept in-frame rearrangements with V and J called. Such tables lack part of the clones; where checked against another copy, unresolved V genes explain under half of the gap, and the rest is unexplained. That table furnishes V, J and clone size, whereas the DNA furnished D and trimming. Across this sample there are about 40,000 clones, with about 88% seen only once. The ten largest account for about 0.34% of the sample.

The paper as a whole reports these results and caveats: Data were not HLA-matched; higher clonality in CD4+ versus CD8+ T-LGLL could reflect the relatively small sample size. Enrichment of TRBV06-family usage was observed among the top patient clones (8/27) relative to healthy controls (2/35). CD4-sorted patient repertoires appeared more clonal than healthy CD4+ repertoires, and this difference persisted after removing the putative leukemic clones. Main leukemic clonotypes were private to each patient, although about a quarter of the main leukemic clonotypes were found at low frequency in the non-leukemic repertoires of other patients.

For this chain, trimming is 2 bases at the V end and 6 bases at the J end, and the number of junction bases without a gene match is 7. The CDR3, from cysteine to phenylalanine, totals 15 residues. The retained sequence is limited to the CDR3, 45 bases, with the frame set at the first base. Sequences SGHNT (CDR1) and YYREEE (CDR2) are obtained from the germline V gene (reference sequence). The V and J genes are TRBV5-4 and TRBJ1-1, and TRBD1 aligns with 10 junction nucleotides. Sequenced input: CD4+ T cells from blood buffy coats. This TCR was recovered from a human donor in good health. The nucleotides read TGTGCCAGCAGCTTAGGGGGACAGGGGTCGCCTGAAGCTTTCTTT. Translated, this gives CASSLGGQGSPEAFF. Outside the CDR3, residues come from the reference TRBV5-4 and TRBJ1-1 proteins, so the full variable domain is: ETGVTQSPTHLIKTRGQQVTLRCSSQSGHNTVSWYQQALGQGPQFIFQYYREEENGRGNFPPRFSGLQFPNYSSELNVNALELDDSALYLCASSLGGQGSPEAFFGQGTRLTVV.